Shown below are 12 T cell receptor beta chains from a single sample sequenced in a study of blood T cell repertoires in COVID-19 (dated by TCRdb to the early 2020s). Libraries came from the immunoSEQ multiplex PCR assay. This is the immuneACCESS table as TCRdb keeps it, with only in-frame sequences that have V and J called. A part of the clones is gone; compared with another copy, unresolved V genes explain less than half, and the rest is unexplained. Recorded for this sample are about 150,000 clones; approximately 83% of them occurred a single time. The ten largest clones take up roughly 1.9% of the sample. Sample: peripheral blood. These receptors came from a woman older than 75 with acute or convalescent COVID-19.

CDR3 bases: TGTGCCAGCAGCCGAGACAGCCTTCTTAATGAAAAACTGTTTTTT. Its protein is CASSRDSLLNEKLFF. The genes are TRBV2 and TRBJ1-4; D perhaps matches TRBD1 (5 bases). This CDR3 is built from 15 residues. Germline CDR1 SNHLY, CDR2 FYNNEI. Trimming removed 6 bases at V and 4 bases at J, with 15 bases between. Looking up the rest from reference TRBV2 and TRBJ1-4 gives the full variable domain: EPEVTQTPSHQVTQMGQEVILRCVPISNHLYFYWYRQILGQKVEFLVSFYNNEISEKSEIFDDQFSVERPDGSNFTLKIRSTKLEDSAMYFCASSRDSLLNEKLFFGSGTQLSVL.

The rearrangement links TRBV9 to TRBJ2-3, with D perhaps matching TRBD1 (5 bases). Trimming left V 2 bases short and J 6 bases short, with 16 bases between. The CDR3 is 15 residues long. Per the germline V gene, CDR1 is SGDLS and CDR2 is YYNGEE. CDR3 nucleotide sequence: TGTGCCAGCAGCGTCGTAGGGGAATCGGTGGATACGCAGTATTTT. Encoded protein: CASSVVGESVDTQYF.

In the case of this clone: This specimen includes other DNA sequences encoding the same CDR3. The J gene is TRBJ1-1, the V gene TRBV18; possibly TRBD1 for D (6 bases). The CDR3 sequence is 14 residues long. Trimming removed 3 bases at V and 3 bases at J, with 11 bases between. Germline values: CDR1 KGHSH, CDR2 LQKENI. DNA for the CDR3: TGTGCCAGCTCACCTAGGGGGTTGGACACTGAAGCTTTCTTT. This gives the protein CASSPRGLDTEAFF.

The chain combines TRBV20-1 with TRBJ2-7; 7 positions agree with TRBD1. V was pared by 3 bases and J by 4 bases, with 15 bases of the junction left unmatched. In germline, CDR1 is DFQATT, CDR2 SNEGSKA (reference sequence). CDR3 length: 16 amino acids. The CDR3 nucleotides read TGCAGTGCTAGTCAAATAAACAGGGGCCCCGGGTACGAGCAGTACTTC. Translated, it gives CSASQINRGPGYEQYF.

The chain couples TRBV6-2 or TRBV6-3 to TRBJ2-6; D remains unclear. CDR3 length: 18 residues. Germline V gene data show CDR1 as MNHEY and CDR2 as SVGEGT. The V end was cut by 4 bases, the J end by 0 bases, with 16 bases between. Here the CDR3 DNA reads TGTGCCAGCAGTTCTAATTGGGCCCGAAGCTCTGGGGCCAACGTCCTGACTTTC. Translation gives CASSSNWARSSGANVLTF.

The rearrangement links TRBV7-9 to TRBJ1-1; 10 bases agree with TRBD1. CDR3 size: 15 residues. Trimming took 11 bases from V and 2 from J; bases not matched to a gene: 11. Germline CDR1 is SEHNR and CDR2 is FQNEAQ (reference sequence). The CDR3 here is CADGQGVNTNTEAFF. DNA of the CDR3: TGTGCCGACGGACAGGGGGTGAATACAAACACTGAAGCTTTCTTT.

J is TRBJ2-1 and V is TRBV7-9, with TRBD2 matching 7 bases. The CDR3 length is 15 residues. V was clipped by 1 base and J by 3 bases; unmatched bases: 3. The germline CDR1 and CDR2 sequences are SEHNR and FQNEAQ (reference sequence). This CDR3 reads CASSLEASGYNEQFF. The CDR3 nucleotides are TGTGCCAGCAGCTTAGAAGCTAGCGGCTACAATGAGCAGTTCTTC.

V gene TRBV11-2 combines with J gene TRBJ1-1; D is undetermined. The length of the CDR3 is 13 residues. CDR1 and CDR2 from the germline V gene are SGHAT and FQNNGV. Trimming stripped 1 base from V and 4 bases from J, with 7 bases between. In DNA, the CDR3 is TGTGCCAGCAGCTTAGGCCAGTTCACTGAAGCTTTCTTT. This encodes CASSLGQFTEAFF.

V gene TRBV7-2 combines with J gene TRBJ2-2; D is unclear. The CDR3 length is 16 residues. V lost 5 bases to trimming and J lost 1 base, with 14 bases between them. Germline V gives CDR1 SGHTA, CDR2 FQGNSA. This CDR3 reads CASSPPLSGNTGELFF. DNA of the CDR3: TGTGCCAGCAGCCCCCCTCTATCGGGGAACACCGGGGAGCTGTTTTTT.

V is TRBV11-2 and J is TRBJ2-5, with a tentative D call TRBD1 (5 bases). Trimming took off 5 bases at V and 1 base at J, with 11 bases between the two ends. Germline-derived CDR1 and CDR2 are SGHAT and FQNNGV. This CDR3 has 14 residues. CDR3 region: CASSPFDSQETQYF. Written as DNA, the CDR3 is TGTGCCAGCAGCCCCTTTGACAGCCAAGAGACCCAGTACTTC.

This chain connects TRBV11-2 to TRBJ1-6, with D uncertain. The germline V gene has CDR1 SGHAT and CDR2 FQNNGV. The CDR3 contains 13 residues. Deletions cut 1 base from V and 7 bases from J, with 5 bases between. The CDR3 loop is CASSLAQNSPLHF. The CDR3, as DNA: TGTGCCAGCAGCTTAGCGCAGAATTCACCCCTCCACTTT.

The chain recombines TRBV5-1 with TRBJ1-1; 7 nucleotides align to TRBD1. CDR1 is SGHRS and CDR2 is YFSETQ in the germline V gene. Losses at the gene ends were 0 bases for V and 4 bases for J; bases not matched to a gene: 0. The CDR3 length is 13 residues. Here the CDR3 reads CASSLDRGTEAFF. Here the CDR3 DNA reads TGCGCCAGCAGCTTGGACAGGGGCACTGAAGCTTTCTTT.